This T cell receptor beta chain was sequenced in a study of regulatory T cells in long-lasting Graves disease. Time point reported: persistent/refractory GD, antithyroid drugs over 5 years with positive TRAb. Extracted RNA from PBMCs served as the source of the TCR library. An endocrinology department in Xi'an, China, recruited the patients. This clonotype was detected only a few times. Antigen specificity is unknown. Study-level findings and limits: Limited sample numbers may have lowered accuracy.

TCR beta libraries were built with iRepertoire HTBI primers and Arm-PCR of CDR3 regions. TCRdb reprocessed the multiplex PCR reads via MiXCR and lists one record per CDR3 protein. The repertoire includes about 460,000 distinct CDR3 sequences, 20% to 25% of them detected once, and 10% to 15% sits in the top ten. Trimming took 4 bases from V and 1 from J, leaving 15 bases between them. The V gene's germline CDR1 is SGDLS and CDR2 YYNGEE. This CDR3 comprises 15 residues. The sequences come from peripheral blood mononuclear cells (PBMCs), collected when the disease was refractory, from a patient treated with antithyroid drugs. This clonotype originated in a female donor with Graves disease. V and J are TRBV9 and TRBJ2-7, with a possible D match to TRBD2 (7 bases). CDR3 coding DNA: TGTGCCAGCAGCCCAATGGGGGGGCCGTCCTACGAGCAGTACTTC. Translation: CASSPMGGPSYEQYF.